This passage covers 22 T cell receptor beta chains from one sample sequenced in a study of T cells expressing NK-cell markers (dated by TCRdb to the early 2020s). The library came from 5' RACE. Reads for this sample came from an Illumina HiSeq 2000. TCRdb reprocessed the reads and assigns one entry to each CDR3 protein sequence, leaving out DNA. This sample's clone table shows a few hundred thousand distinct CDR3 sequences. Clones ranked in the top ten supply around 0.37% of the sample. Sequenced sample: blood T cells: a sorted CD56 or NKG2C T cell subset, CD4+ or CD8+ T cells, or bulk PBMC T cells (not recorded which). The source of these receptors is a man between 18 and 35 years old in good health. Donor details come from another sample of the same person, matched by shared clones.

The CDR3 loop is CASGLTGGIKTQYF. This chain uses TRBV12-5 with TRBJ2-5; TCRdb designates TRBD1, a call that cannot be tested without DNA. The CDR3 covers 14 residues. Germline V gene lookup returns CDR1 LGHNT and CDR2 FRNRAP.

This CDR3 reads CASSVGDLPEQYF. The chain employs TRBV9 and TRBJ2-7. This CDR3 is built from 13 residues. Per the germline V gene, CDR1 is SGDLS and CDR2 is YYNGEE.

The gene calls are TRBV2 and TRBJ1-5; the TCRdb D gene call, TRBD1, has no DNA to confirm it. The CDR3 spans 16 residues. From germline, CDR1 is SNHLY and CDR2 FYNNEI. CDR3 sequence reads: CASSGPGTGGRQPQHF.

CDR3 sequence: CATGTSGYNEQFF. The chain couples TRBV24-1 to TRBJ2-1; no DNA is available, so the TRBD2 call from TCRdb remains unchecked. The CDR3 consists of 13 residues. In germline, CDR1 is KGHDR, CDR2 SFDVKD.

The chain's CDR3 is CASSAGSRSGNTEAFF. The J gene is TRBJ1-1, the V gene TRBV11-1; absent DNA, TCRdb's TRBD1 call cannot be checked. Looked up from germline, CDR1 is SGHAT and CDR2 is FQDESV (reference sequence). This CDR3 region has 16 residues.

V gene TRBV5-1 combines with J gene TRBJ2-1; TCRdb reports TRBD1, a call that lacks DNA to check it against. The V gene's germline CDR1 is SGHRS and CDR2 YFSETQ. The length of the CDR3 is 15 residues. The chain's CDR3 is CASSPPRQNHNEQFF.

The chain couples TRBV7-3 to TRBJ2-3; TCRdb returns TRBD2, unconfirmable since there is no DNA. CDR3 length equals 14 residues. Germline lookup yields CDR1 SGHTA and CDR2 FQGTGA. This chain's CDR3 is CASGAGVGTDTQYF.

This chain connects TRBV6-1 to TRBJ1-6; TCRdb returns TRBD1, unconfirmable since there is no DNA. The germline CDR1 and CDR2 sequences are MNHNS and SASEGT. The CDR3 extends over 17 amino acids. CDR3 amino acids: CASSWGQKLSYNSPLHF.

The chain employs TRBV5-1 and TRBJ2-5. Germline V gene sequence: CDR1 SGHRS, CDR2 YFSETQ. The CDR3 runs to 15 residues. The CDR3 reads CASSLEGSYQETQYF.

The gene calls are TRBV5-1 and TRBJ2-3; the D gene TCRdb calls, TRBD2, cannot be checked with no DNA. The CDR3 runs 16 residues. The germline V gene encodes CDR1 SGHRS and CDR2 YFSETQ. CDR3: CASSAGTSGSSDTQYF.

The rearrangement joins TRBV10-1 to TRBJ2-1; TCRdb picks TRBD1, but there is no DNA to check that call. The CDR3 contains 12 residues. The germline gives CDR1 WNHNN, CDR2 SYGVQD (reference sequence). This CDR3 reads CASSDPRAEQFF.

The V and J genes are TRBV4-3 and TRBJ2-1; TCRdb lists TRBD2, though no DNA is available to test this call. The CDR3 spans 16 residues. The V gene's germline CDR1 is LGHNA and CDR2 YSLEER. This chain's CDR3 is CASSQEGREKRDEQFF.

This chain joins TRBV10-1 and TRBJ2-5. The CDR3 length is 14 residues. CDR1 and CDR2 from the germline V gene are WNHNN and SYGVQD (reference sequence). This CDR3 reads CASSDTNSRETQYF.

The J gene is TRBJ1-2, the V gene TRBV4-1; TCRdb indicates TRBD1, and absent DNA this call remains unverified. Germline lookup yields CDR1 MGHRA and CDR2 YSYEKL. The CDR3 has 17 residues. This CDR3 reads CASSQVPGTGENYGYTF.

The chain is built from TRBV6-2 or TRBV6-3 and TRBJ1-5; absent DNA, TCRdb's TRBD1 call cannot be checked. Germline lookup yields CDR1 MNHEY and CDR2 SVGEGT. The CDR3 loop spans 18 amino acids. This CDR3 is CASSSGGVGDGGYQPQHF.

The chain is built from TRBV9 and TRBJ2-5; checking the TCRdb D call of TRBD2 is not possible without DNA. This CDR3 is 15 amino acids long. Germline CDR1 is SGDLS and CDR2 is YYNGEE. The CDR3 sequence: CASSVASGRLETQYF.

This chain links TRBV20-1 with TRBJ2-3; TCRdb indicates TRBD1, and absent DNA this call remains unverified. This CDR3 has 15 residues. The V gene's germline CDR1 is DFQATT and CDR2 SNEGSKA (reference sequence). CDR3 protein: CSATAGSQIPDTQYF.

The J gene is TRBJ1-2, the V gene TRBV12-3 or TRBV12-4; with no DNA, the TCRdb D assignment of TRBD1 cannot be verified. CDR3 size: 11 residues. CDR3 residues: CASGDRGGYTF.

The chain uses TRBV12-3 or TRBV12-4 and TRBJ2-5; without DNA, the TCRdb call of TRBD2 cannot be checked. The CDR3 is 16 residues long. The CDR3 loop is CASSFTSGIGQETQYF.

This chain links TRBV30 with TRBJ2-1; TCRdb's D call, TRBD1, is unchecked because there is no DNA. This CDR3 region has 14 residues. The germline V gene has CDR1 GTSNPN and CDR2 SVGIG (reference sequence). CDR3 sequence: CAWSGGQGWNEQFF. Using reference TRBV30 and TRBJ2-1 for the parts outside the CDR3, the full variable domain is SQTIHQWPATLVQPVGSPLSLECTVEGTSNPNLYWYRQAAGRGLQLLFYSVGIGQISSEVPQNLSASRPQDRQFILSSKKLLLSDSGFYLCAWSGGQGWNEQFFGPGTRLTVL.

The genes are TRBV5-4 and TRBJ2-3; TCRdb outputs TRBD1, but without DNA this stays unchecked. CDR3 size: 15 residues. From germline, CDR1 is SGHNT and CDR2 YYREEE (reference sequence). CDR3 in amino acids: CASSLVGTSTDTQYF.

V gene TRBV20-1 combines with J gene TRBJ1-1; TCRdb calls TRBD1, which cannot be checked without DNA. This CDR3 is 15 amino acids long. The germline V gene encodes CDR1 DFQATT and CDR2 SNEGSKA (reference sequence). CDR3 amino acids: CSARDPKTGNTEAFF.